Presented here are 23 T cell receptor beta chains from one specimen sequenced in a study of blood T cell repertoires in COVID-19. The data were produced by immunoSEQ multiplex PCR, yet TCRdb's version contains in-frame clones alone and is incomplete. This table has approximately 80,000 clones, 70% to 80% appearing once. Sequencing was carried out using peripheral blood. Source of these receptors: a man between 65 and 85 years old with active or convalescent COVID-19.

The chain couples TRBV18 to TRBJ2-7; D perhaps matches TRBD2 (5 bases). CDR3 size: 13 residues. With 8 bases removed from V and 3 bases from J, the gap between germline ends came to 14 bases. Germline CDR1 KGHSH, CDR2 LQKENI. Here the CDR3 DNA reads TGTGCCAGCACTTCCGGGGAAGACTACGAGCAGTACTTC. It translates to CASTSGEDYEQYF.

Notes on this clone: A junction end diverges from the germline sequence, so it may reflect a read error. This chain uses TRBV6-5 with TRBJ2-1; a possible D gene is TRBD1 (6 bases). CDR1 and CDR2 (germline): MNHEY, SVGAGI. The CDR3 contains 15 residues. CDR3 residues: CASKGGWSSSNEQFF. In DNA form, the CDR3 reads TGTGCTAGCAAAGGGGGTTGGTCCTCCTCCAATGAGCAGTTCTTC.

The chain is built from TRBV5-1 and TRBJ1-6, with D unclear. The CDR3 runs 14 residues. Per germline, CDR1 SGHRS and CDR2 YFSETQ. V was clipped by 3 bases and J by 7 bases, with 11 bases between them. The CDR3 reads CASSSQYQNSPLHF. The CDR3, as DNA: TGCGCCAGCAGCTCTCAGTACCAGAATTCACCCCTCCACTTT. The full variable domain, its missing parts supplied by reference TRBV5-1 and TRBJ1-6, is KAGVTQTPRYLIKTRGQQVTLSCSPISGHRSVSWYQQTPGQGLQFLFEYFSETQRNKGNFPGRFSGRQFSNSRSEMNVSTLELGDSALYLCASSSQYQNSPLHFGNGTRLTVT.

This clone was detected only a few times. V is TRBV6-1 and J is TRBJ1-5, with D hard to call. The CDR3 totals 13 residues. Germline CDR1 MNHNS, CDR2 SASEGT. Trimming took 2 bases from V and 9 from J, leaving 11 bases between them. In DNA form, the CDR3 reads TGTGCCAGCAGTGAATCGCCCCCCGGGCCCCAGCATTTT. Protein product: CASSESPPGPQHF.

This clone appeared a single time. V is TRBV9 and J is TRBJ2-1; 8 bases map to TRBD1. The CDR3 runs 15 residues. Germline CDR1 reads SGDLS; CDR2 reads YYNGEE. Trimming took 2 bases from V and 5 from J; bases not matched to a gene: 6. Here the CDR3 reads CASSVTGVRHNEQFF. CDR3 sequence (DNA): TGTGCCAGCAGCGTGACAGGGGTCCGGCACAATGAGCAGTTCTTC.

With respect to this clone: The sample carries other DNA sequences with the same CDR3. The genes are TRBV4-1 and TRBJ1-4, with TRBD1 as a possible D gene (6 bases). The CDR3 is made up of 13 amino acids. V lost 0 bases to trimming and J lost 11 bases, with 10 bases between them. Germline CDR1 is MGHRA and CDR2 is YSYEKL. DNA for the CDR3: TGCGCCAGCAGCCAAGATAGGGGGGGGAAACTGTTTTTT. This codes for CASSQDRGGKLFF.

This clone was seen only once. The CDR3 loop is CASSVLGRDEKLFF. CDR3 DNA: TGTGCCAGCAGCGTATTGGGCAGGGATGAAAAACTGTTTTTT. The rearrangement links TRBV9 to TRBJ1-4, with D tentatively TRBD1 (5 bases). V was pared by 1 base and J by 6 bases, with 10 bases between. Germline CDR1 and CDR2: SGDLS and YYNGEE. CDR3 size: 14 residues.

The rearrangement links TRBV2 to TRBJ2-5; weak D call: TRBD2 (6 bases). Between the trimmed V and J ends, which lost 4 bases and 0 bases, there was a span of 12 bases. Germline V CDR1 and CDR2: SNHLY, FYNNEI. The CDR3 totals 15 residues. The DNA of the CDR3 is TGTGCCAGCAGTGCACGGGGGTCCTACCAAGAGACCCAGTACTTC. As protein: CASSARGSYQETQYF.

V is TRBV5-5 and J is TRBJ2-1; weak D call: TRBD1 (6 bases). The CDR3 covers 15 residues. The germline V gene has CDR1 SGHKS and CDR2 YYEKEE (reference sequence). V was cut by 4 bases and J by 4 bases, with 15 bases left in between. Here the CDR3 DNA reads TGTGCCAGCAGCCGCCAACAGGGCTCATACAATGAGCAGTTCTTC. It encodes CASSRQQGSYNEQFF.

CDR3 protein: CASTIAGGQPSSYNEQFF. The CDR3 DNA follows: TGCGCCAGCACCATAGCGGGGGGCCAACCGAGCTCCTACAATGAGCAGTTCTTC. The rearrangement links TRBV5-1 to TRBJ2-1; 10 bases fit TRBD2. CDR3 length: 18 residues. J was trimmed by 0 bases and V by 6 bases; bases with no gene match: 12. CDR1 is SGHRS, CDR2 YFSETQ, per germline. Complete variable domain (other parts from reference TRBV5-1 and TRBJ2-1): KAGVTQTPRYLIKTRGQQVTLSCSPISGHRSVSWYQQTPGQGLQFLFEYFSETQRNKGNFPGRFSGRQFSNSRSEMNVSTLELGDSALYLCASTIAGGQPSSYNEQFFGPGTRLTVL.

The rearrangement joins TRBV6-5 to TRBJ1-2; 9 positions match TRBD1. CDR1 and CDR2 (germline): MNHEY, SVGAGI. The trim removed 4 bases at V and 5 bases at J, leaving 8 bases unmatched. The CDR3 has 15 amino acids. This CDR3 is CASSSGQGGQYGYTF. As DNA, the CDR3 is TGTGCCAGCAGTTCGGGACAGGGAGGCCAATATGGCTACACCTTC.

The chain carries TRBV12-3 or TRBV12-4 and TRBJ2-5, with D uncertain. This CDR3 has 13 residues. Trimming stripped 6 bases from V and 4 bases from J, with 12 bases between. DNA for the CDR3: TGTGCCAGCAGCACGGGTCGGCCAGAGACCCAGTACTTC. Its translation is CASSTGRPETQYF.

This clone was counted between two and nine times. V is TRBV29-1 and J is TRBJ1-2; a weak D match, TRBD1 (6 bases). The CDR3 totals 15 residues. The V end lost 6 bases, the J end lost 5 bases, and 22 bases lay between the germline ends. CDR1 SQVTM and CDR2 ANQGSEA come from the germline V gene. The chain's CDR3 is CSVDRDTKWDYGYTF. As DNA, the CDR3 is TGCAGCGTAGACCGGGACACAAAGTGGGATTATGGCTACACCTTC.

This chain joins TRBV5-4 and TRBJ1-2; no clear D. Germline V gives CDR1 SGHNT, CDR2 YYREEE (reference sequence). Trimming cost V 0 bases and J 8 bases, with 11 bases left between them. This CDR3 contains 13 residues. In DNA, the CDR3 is TGTGCCAGCAGCTTGGGGTTGTCGAGAGGCTACACCTTC. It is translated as CASSLGLSRGYTF.

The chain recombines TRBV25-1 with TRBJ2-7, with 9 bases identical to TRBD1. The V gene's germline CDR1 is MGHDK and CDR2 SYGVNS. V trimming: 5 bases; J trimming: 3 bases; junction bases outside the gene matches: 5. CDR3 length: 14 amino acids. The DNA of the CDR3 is TGTGCCAGCAGTCCGGGACAGGGTCACTACGAGCAGTACTTC. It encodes CASSPGQGHYEQYF.

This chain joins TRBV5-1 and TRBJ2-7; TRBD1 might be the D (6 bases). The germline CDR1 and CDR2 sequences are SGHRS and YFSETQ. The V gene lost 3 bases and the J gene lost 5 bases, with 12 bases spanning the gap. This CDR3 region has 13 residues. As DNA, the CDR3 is TGCGCCAGCAGCTCGGACAGACGACACGAGCAGTACTTC. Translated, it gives CASSSDRRHEQYF.

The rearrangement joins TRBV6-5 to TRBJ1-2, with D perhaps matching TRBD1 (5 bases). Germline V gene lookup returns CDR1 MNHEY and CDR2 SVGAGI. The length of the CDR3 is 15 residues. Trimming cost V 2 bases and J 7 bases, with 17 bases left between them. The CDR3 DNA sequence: TGTGCCAGCAGTTACCTTCTCAGGGATCATGGTGGCTACACCTTC. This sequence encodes CASSYLLRDHGGYTF.

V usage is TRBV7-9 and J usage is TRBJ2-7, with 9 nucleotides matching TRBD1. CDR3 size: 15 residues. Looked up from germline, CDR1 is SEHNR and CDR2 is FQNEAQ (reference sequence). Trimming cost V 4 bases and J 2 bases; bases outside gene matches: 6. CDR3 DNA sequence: TGTGCCAGCAGCTGGGGACAGGGTGGGACCTACGAGCAGTACTTC. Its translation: CASSWGQGGTYEQYF.

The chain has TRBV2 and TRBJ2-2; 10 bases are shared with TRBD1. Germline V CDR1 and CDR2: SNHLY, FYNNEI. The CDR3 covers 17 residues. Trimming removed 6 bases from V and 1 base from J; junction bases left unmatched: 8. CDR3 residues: CASSSTGGPMNTGELFF. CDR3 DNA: TGTGCCAGCAGCTCGACAGGGGGCCCCATGAACACCGGGGAGCTGTTTTTT.

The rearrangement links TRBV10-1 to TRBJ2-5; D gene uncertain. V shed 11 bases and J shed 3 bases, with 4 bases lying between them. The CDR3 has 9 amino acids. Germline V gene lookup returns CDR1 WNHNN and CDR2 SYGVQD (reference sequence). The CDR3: CALKETQYF. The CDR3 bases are TGCGCCCTAAAAGAGACCCAGTACTTC.

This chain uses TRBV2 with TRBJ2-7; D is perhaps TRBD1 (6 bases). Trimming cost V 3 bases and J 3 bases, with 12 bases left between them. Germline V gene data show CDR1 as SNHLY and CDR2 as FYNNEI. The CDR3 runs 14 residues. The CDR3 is CASSDRDKGYEQYF. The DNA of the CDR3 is TGTGCCAGCAGTGACCGGGACAAAGGCTACGAGCAGTACTTC.

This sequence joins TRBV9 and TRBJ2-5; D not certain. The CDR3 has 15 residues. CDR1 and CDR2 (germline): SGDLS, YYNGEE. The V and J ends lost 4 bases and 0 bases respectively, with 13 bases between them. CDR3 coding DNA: TGTGCCAGCAGCTGGAGTCCCCAGTACCAAGAGACCCAGTACTTC. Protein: CASSWSPQYQETQYF.

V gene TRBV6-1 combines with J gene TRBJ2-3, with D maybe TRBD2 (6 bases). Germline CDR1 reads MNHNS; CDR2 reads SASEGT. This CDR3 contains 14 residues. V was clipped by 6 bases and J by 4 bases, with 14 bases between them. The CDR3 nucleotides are TGTGCCAGCAGGACTCGGGGGTTGGCAGATACGCAGTATTTT. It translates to CASRTRGLADTQYF.